The sequence of this T cell receptor beta chain was determined in a study of T cell responses to AZD1222 COVID-19 vaccine. Findings and caveats of the study: Clonal diversity may have been underestimated in mostly white British donors. Without day 14 samples, only post-peak T cell repertoires were studied.

Profiled with immunoSEQ multiplex PCR; TCRdb holds only in-frame clones, not every one. Of about 100,000 clones listed, around 90% are singletons. V trimming: 2 bases; J trimming: 8 bases; junction bases outside the gene matches: 4. CDR3 length: 15 amino acids. The germline V gene encodes CDR1 ENHRY and CDR2 SYGVKD. Note on this clone: Its antigen is not identified.

The rearrangement uses TRBV10-3 and TRBJ2-1; 12 bases line up with TRBD2. This TCR came from an adult in good health. Sequencing was performed on peripheral blood, taken on day 0 of AZD1222 vaccination. The CDR3 spells CAISEGTSGFYEQFF. The CDR3 DNA is TGTGCCATCAGTGAGGGGACTAGCGGGTTTTATGAGCAGTTCTTC.